A selection of T cell receptor beta chains follows, all from one sample in a study of regulatory T cells in long-lasting Graves disease. Each CDR3 protein is one row after TCRdb ran MiXCR on the multiplex PCR reads. This sample has some 560,000 distinct CDR3 sequences, with about 16% found just once. Separately, the same data were catalogued under a study of T cells in Graves' hyperthyroidism and ophthalmopathy.

This specimen was peripheral blood mononuclear cells (PBMCs), taken at new diagnosis, from a patient treated with antithyroid drugs. These receptors all come from a woman aged 35-65 years with Graves disease. CDR3s include the opening cysteine and the closing phenylalanine or tryptophan. D genes are given only for firm matches. Where a row states a size, it is once, few, many or the class of an expanded clone; other rows omit it.

d_gene	j_gene	abundance	len	v_gene	CDR3nt	CDR3aa
TRBD1	TRBJ2-5	many	14	TRBV12-3/TRBV12-4	TGTGCCAGCAGTTTGGGGGCAGGGGGAGAGACCCAGTACTTC	CASSLGAGGETQYF
TRBD1	TRBJ2-7	many	14	TRBV5-1	TGTGCCAGCAGCATCCCCGGGACAGTCTACGAGCAGTACTTC	CASSIPGTVYEQYF
-	TRBJ2-7	many	12	TRBV20-1	TGCAGTGCTACGGACAGAGCCTACGAGCAGTACTTC	CSATDRAYEQYF
-	TRBJ1-5	many	15	TRBV3-1	TGTGCCAGCAGCCAAGACGGACAGACGAATCAGCCCCAGCATTTT	CASSQDGQTNQPQHF
-	TRBJ2-1	many	13	TRBV7-3	TGTGCCAGCAGCTTGGCGGGGGCGATTGAGCAGTTCTTC	CASSLAGAIEQFF
TRBD1	TRBJ1-5	many	14	TRBV6-9	TGTGCCAGCGGTTCGGGACAGGGTGATCAGCCCCAGCATTTT	CASGSGQGDQPQHF
TRBD2	TRBJ2-2	-	16	TRBV4-2	TGTGCCAGCACCGAACTAGCGGGGGGGTCCACCGGGGAGCTGTTTTTT	CASTELAGGSTGELFF
TRBD1	TRBJ2-5	-	15	TRBV19	TGTGCCAGTCGAACCCGGACAGGGGGAGGTGAGACCCAGTACTTC	CASRTRTGGGETQYF
-	TRBJ1-3	few	14	TRBV6-1	TGTGCCAGCAGAAACAGGGTAGCTGGAAACACCATATATTTT	CASRNRVAGNTIYF
TRBD1	TRBJ2-5	many	17	TRBV6-1	TGTGCCAGCAGTCCCCGGGACAGGGGGAAAAAGGGAGAGACCCAGTACTTC	CASSPRDRGKKGETQYF
-	TRBJ2-3	many	12	TRBV5-1	TGTGCCAGCAGCTTAGAACGAGATACGCAGTATTTT	CASSLERDTQYF
-	TRBJ1-2	few	15	TRBV7-2	TGTGCCAGCAGCTTGGAATCGAGTATAGGTTATGGCTACACCTTC	CASSLESSIGYGYTF
-	TRBJ2-7	many	13	TRBV28	TGTGCCAGCAGCTTCCCGAGCTCCTACGAGCAGTACTTC	CASSFPSSYEQYF
TRBD2	TRBJ2-5	many	14	TRBV20-1	TGCAGCCCGGTGGTGGCTAGCGGTTTTGAGACCCAGTACTTC	CSPVVASGFETQYF
TRBD1	TRBJ1-1	-	13	TRBV5-6	TGTGCCAGCAGCCTCCAGGGGGCTTCTGAAGCTTTCTTT	CASSLQGASEAFF
TRBD2	TRBJ2-3	-	17	TRBV27	TGTGCCAGCAGTTTAGGGAGGGCGGGGGTGAGCACAGATACGCAGTATTTT	CASSLGRAGVSTDTQYF
TRBD2	TRBJ2-5	many	15	TRBV20-1	TGCAGTGCTAGAAGACTAGCGGGAATCGAAGAGACCCAGTACTTC	CSARRLAGIEETQYF
-	TRBJ2-6	many	16	TRBV6-1	TGTGCCAGCAGCCTCTACATTTCCTCTGGGGCCAACGTCCTGACTTTC	CASSLYISSGANVLTF
-	TRBJ1-2	many	12	TRBV9	TGTGCTCCCAGGGGTCCGACTATTGGCTACACCTTC	CAPRGPTIGYTF
-	TRBJ2-2	many	15	TRBV7-2	TGTGCCAGCAGCTTAGGCAGGACTAAGATCGGGGAGCTGTTTTTT	CASSLGRTKIGELFF
TRBD1	TRBJ2-1	many	16	TRBV2	TGTGCCAGCAGTGAGTTTGGACAGGGGTTCTACAATGAGCAGTTCTTC	CASSEFGQGFYNEQFF
-	TRBJ1-3	-	17	TRBV10-3	TGTGCCATCAGTGAGTCGAAAGCATCGAGCTCTGGAAACACCATATATTTT	CAISESKASSSGNTIYF
-	TRBJ1-1	-	14	TRBV3-1	TGTGCCAGCAGCCACGGAACAGAGAACACTGAAGCTTTCTTT	CASSHGTENTEAFF
-	TRBJ1-1	-	14	TRBV28	TGTGCCAGCAGTCCGCGGGGAGGCAGGAGTGAAGCTTTCTTT	CASSPRGGRSEAFF
-	TRBJ2-7	-	15	TRBV6-5	TGTGCCAGCAGTTCGGCGGACGGGTCCCTCTACGAGCAGTACTTC	CASSSADGSLYEQYF
-	TRBJ1-2	-	14	TRBV28	TGTGCCAGCAGTCCGCCGGTGGTTTTATATGGCTACACCTTC	CASSPPVVLYGYTF
-	TRBJ2-2	once	14	TRBV7-9	TGTGCCAGCAGCCTTGGGACGGAAACCGGGGAGCTGTTTTTT	CASSLGTETGELFF
TRBD2	TRBJ2-5	-	18	TRBV19	TGTGCCAGTAGTATAGATCCCCCTAGCGGGGTGACCCAAGAGACCCAGTACTTC	CASSIDPPSGVTQETQYF
TRBD1	TRBJ2-7	-	14	TRBV6-1	TGTGCCAGCAGCCTATCCGGGACAGTAGCCGAGCAGTACTTC	CASSLSGTVAEQYF
-	TRBJ1-1	many	17	TRBV7-8	TGTGCCAGCAGCTTCCCGTACGAGGCGGGAGTGAACACTGAAGCTTTCTTT	CASSFPYEAGVNTEAFF
TRBD1	TRBJ1-6	few	16	TRBV30	TGTGCCTGGAGGACTTACAGGGGGGTAGATAATTCACCCCTCCACTTT	CAWRTYRGVDNSPLHF
-	TRBJ1-1	many	16	TRBV3-1	TGTGCCAGCAGCCAACTGTCCGGGACATCGAACACTGAAGCTTTCTTT	CASSQLSGTSNTEAFF
-	TRBJ2-5	few	15	TRBV19	TGTGCCAGTAGTACCAACAGGGAGACTAGCGAGACCCAGTACTTC	CASSTNRETSETQYF
-	TRBJ2-7	few	14	TRBV11-2	TGTGCCAGCAGCTTAGAGCCCGGGGGTCACGAGCAGTACTTC	CASSLEPGGHEQYF
-	TRBJ2-2	-	15	TRBV6-5	TGTGCCAGCAGTTACCTCGGAGGGGACACCGGGGAGCTGTTTTTT	CASSYLGGDTGELFF
-	TRBJ1-2	many	14	TRBV30	TGTGCCTGGAGTGAGGGACCCGAGAACTATGGCTACACCTTC	CAWSEGPENYGYTF
-	TRBJ2-2	-	16	TRBV7-3	TGTGCCAGCAGCTCTAATCCCGGACCCGTTAGCGGGGAGCTGTTTTTT	CASSSNPGPVSGELFF
TRBD2	TRBJ2-1	-	14	TRBV20-1	TGCAGTGCAATAGCGGGGGGGTCCTACAATGAGCAGTTCTTC	CSAIAGGSYNEQFF
-	TRBJ2-2	once	17	TRBV5-1	TGCGCCAGCAGCCCGCCGGGGCGGGGTGCGAACACCGGGGAGCTGTTTTTT	CASSPPGRGANTGELFF
TRBD1	TRBJ2-4	-	12	TRBV20-1	TGCAGTGCTCCGGGACAGGGTTCCCTTCAGTACTTC	CSAPGQGSLQYF
TRBD1	TRBJ2-4	few	15	TRBV20-1	TGCAGTGCGATTTCCGGGACAGGGGGGGGCAACATTCAGTACTTC	CSAISGTGGGNIQYF
-	TRBJ2-6	-	17	TRBV5-1	TGCGCCAGCAGCTCGGACGGACTGAGCTCTGGGGCCAACGTCCTGACTTTC	CASSSDGLSSGANVLTF
-	TRBJ2-3	many	16	TRBV27	TGTGCCAGCAGCAAATTAACAGGGCTTAGTGCAGATACGCAGTATTTT	CASSKLTGLSADTQYF
-	TRBJ1-2	many	15	TRBV10-3	TGTGCCATCAGTGAAAGGGGCAGCCTCGGGGGTGGCTACACCTTC	CAISERGSLGGGYTF
TRBD1	TRBJ2-5	few	16	TRBV5-5	TGTGCCAGCAGCTCTGGGACAGGTGGGGGTGGAGAGACCCAGTACTTC	CASSSGTGGGGETQYF
-	TRBJ1-5	many	13	TRBV6-1	TGTGCCAGCAGCTCCCAGGGTCGGCAGCCCCAGCATTTT	CASSSQGRQPQHF
-	TRBJ1-2	few	14	TRBV20-1	TGCAGTGCTAGCGACAGCTTGTCTAACTATGGCTACACCTTC	CSASDSLSNYGYTF
-	TRBJ1-1	many	14	TRBV12-3/TRBV12-4	TGTGCCAGCAGAGGCGCTCATTTAGGGACTGAAGCTTTCTTT	CASRGAHLGTEAFF
-	TRBJ2-2	few	15	TRBV2	TGTGCCAGCAGTGAAGCGGGGACCCGGGGCGGGGAGCTGTTTTTT	CASSEAGTRGGELFF
-	TRBJ2-2	few	15	TRBV6-1	TGTGCCAGCAGGCCATCCGGCGGGGACACCGGGGAGCTGTTTTTT	CASRPSGGDTGELFF
-	TRBJ2-3	-	12	TRBV12-3/TRBV12-4	TGTGCCAGTGTAGGGGAGCGAGATACGCAGTATTTT	CASVGERDTQYF
-	TRBJ2-1	many	11	TRBV15	TGTGCCACCAGCAGAGACAATGAGCAGTTCTTC	CATSRDNEQFF
-	TRBJ2-2	many	14	TRBV6-1	TGTGCCAGCAGTGAAACAGGGGAGGTCGGGGAGCTGTTTTTT	CASSETGEVGELFF
-	TRBJ1-1	-	11	TRBV5-1	TGCGCCAGCAGCCCAAACTTTGAAGCTTTCTTT	CASSPNFEAFF
-	TRBJ1-1	many	11	TRBV20-1	TGCAGTGCTATTGTGGTTACTGAAGCTTTCTTT	CSAIVVTEAFF